The clone carrying this T cell receptor (beta chain) came up a few times. As yet, its antigen is unknown. TCRdb analysed the 5' RACE reads with MiXCR anew, one entry per CDR3 protein. The sample records 200,000 or so distinct CDR3 sequences, more than 15% being singletons. The sample is drawn from a study of identical twins. Findings and limits, study-wide: Cord blood beta clonotypes present at high abundance carried fewer insertions; no such pattern appeared in memory repertoires.

The CDR3 extends over 14 amino acids. Germline V lookup: CDR1 MNHNS, CDR2 SASEGT. Trimming at V came to 6 bases and at J to 2 bases, leaving 5 bases not matched to a gene. The sample was also reused in another study, on T cells expressing NK-cell markers.

V usage is TRBV6-1 and J usage is TRBJ2-3; 7 bases agree with TRBD1. The receptor was derived from a woman between 18 and 30 years old in good health. The material sequenced was CD8+ T cells sorted from blood. The CDR3 DNA sequence: TGTGCCAGCAGCTCGGGACAGATCACAGATACGCAGTATTTT. Encoded protein: CASSSGQITDTQYF.